Shown below are 18 T cell receptor beta chains from a single sample sequenced in a study of cytomegalovirus exposure and HLA in healthy donors. The study ran its PCR with 60 Vbeta and 13 Jbeta primers. Measured with immunoSEQ multiplex PCR; TCRdb has only the in-frame clones, and not every one. The sample comprises some 90,000 clones, around three fifths of which are singletons, and over 5% rests with the top ten. The sequencing sample was made of PBMCs. All receptors come from a boy aged 5 to 17 in good health and CMV-seropositive.

The V and J genes are TRBV6-6 and TRBJ1-2; 8 bases match TRBD1. Losses at the gene ends were 6 bases for V and 8 bases for J; bases not matched to a gene: 5. The CDR3 totals 12 residues. From germline, CDR1 is MNHNY and CDR2 SVGAGI (reference sequence). The DNA of the CDR3 is TGTGCCAGCAGACCAGGACAGGGCGGCTACACCTTC. Residues: CASRPGQGGYTF.

The rearrangement links TRBV30 to TRBJ2-3; 11 bases agree with TRBD2. The germline V gene encodes CDR1 GTSNPN and CDR2 SVGIG (reference sequence). This CDR3 has 17 residues. J gave up 6 bases and V 3 bases, and 14 bases lay outside the gene matches. The CDR3 sequence is CAWSEFRGSGREDTQYF. CDR3 in DNA: TGTGCCTGGAGCGAATTCAGGGGTAGCGGGAGGGAGGATACGCAGTATTTT. Looking up the rest from reference TRBV30 and TRBJ2-3 gives the full variable domain: SQTIHQWPATLVQPVGSPLSLECTVEGTSNPNLYWYRQAAGRGLQLLFYSVGIGQISSEVPQNLSASRPQDRQFILSSKKLLLSDSGFYLCAWSEFRGSGREDTQYFGPGTRLTVL.

In its sample, this clone was seen a few times. The DNA for the CDR3 is TGTGCCAGCAGCGTAGGGCCTTCCTACGAGCAGTACTTC. It yields the protein CASSVGPSYEQYF. The chain joins TRBV9 to TRBJ2-7; unclear D gene. CDR1 and CDR2 from the germline V gene are SGDLS and YYNGEE. Trimming stripped 0 bases from V and 1 base from J, with 5 bases between. CDR3 length: 13 residues.

The J gene is TRBJ2-7, the V gene TRBV4-3; possibly TRBD1 for D (5 bases). Germline lookup yields CDR1 LGHNA and CDR2 YSLEER. V dropped 4 bases and J dropped 4 bases, with 11 bases sitting between them. This CDR3 region has 13 residues. The chain's CDR3 is CASSRTRQYEQYF. The CDR3 DNA reads as TGCGCCAGCAGCCGCACGCGACAGTACGAGCAGTACTTC.

This clone was picked up a small number of times. This CDR3 reads CASSPRVSSSYEQYF. DNA of the CDR3: TGTGCCAGCAGTCCCAGGGTTTCTAGCTCCTACGAGCAGTACTTC. The chain uses TRBV9 and TRBJ2-7; D is possibly TRBD1 (5 bases). The V end was cut by 5 bases, the J end by 0 bases, with 15 bases between. Germline V gene lookup returns CDR1 SGDLS and CDR2 YYNGEE. The CDR3 length is 15 residues.

This clone was seen a single time. The chain joins TRBV27 to TRBJ1-1; the match to TRBD1 covers 7 bases. This CDR3 is 16 amino acids long. J gave up 1 base and V 6 bases, and 11 bases lay outside the gene matches. In germline, CDR1 is MNHEY, CDR2 SMNVEV (reference sequence). The CDR3 nucleotides are TGTGCCAGCAGCCGAATAACCTGGGACAGGAACACTGAAGCTTTCTTT. This codes for CASSRITWDRNTEAFF.

The chain joins TRBV4-1 to TRBJ2-2; 7 bases line up with TRBD1. This CDR3 has 14 residues. Germline V CDR1 and CDR2: MGHRA, YSYEKL. V dropped 9 bases and J dropped 4; count of bases not matched to a gene: 8. CDR3 in DNA: TGCGCCAGTTTAGACAGGGTGGGCACCGGGGAGCTGTTTTTT. This gives the protein CASLDRVGTGELFF.

The chain links TRBV27 to TRBJ2-3, with 9 bases matching TRBD2. This CDR3 is built from 17 residues. J was trimmed by 4 bases and V by 2 bases; bases with no gene match: 10. Germline loops: CDR1 MNHEY, CDR2 SMNVEV (reference sequence). CDR3 sequence (DNA): TGTGCCAGCAGTTTAACCGGCGGGAGGGCCTTTCCAGATACGCAGTATTTT. Translation: CASSLTGGRAFPDTQYF.

The V gene is TRBV28, the J gene TRBJ2-1; 11 bases line up with TRBD2. Germline CDR1 reads MDHEN; CDR2 reads SYDVKM. V dropped 5 bases and J dropped 7; count of bases not matched to a gene: 13. There are 17 residues in the CDR3. The CDR3 loop is CASSTRASGRPWNEQFF. The CDR3 coding sequence is TGTGCCAGCAGTACCCGGGCTAGCGGGAGGCCTTGGAATGAGCAGTTCTTC.

This clone was seen only a few times. The rearrangement uses TRBV9 and TRBJ1-1; TRBD1 is a possible D gene (5 bases). Between the trimmed V and J ends, which lost 0 bases and 3 bases, there was a span of 9 bases. This CDR3 is built from 14 residues. Germline values: CDR1 SGDLS, CDR2 YYNGEE. The CDR3 nucleotides are TGTGCCAGCAGCGTAGTATCGGGGGACACTGAAGCTTTCTTT. Its protein product is CASSVVSGDTEAFF.

CDR3 nucleotides: TGCAGCGTAGACGGGACAGGGGGGGAGCAGTACTTC. Residues: CSVDGTGGEQYF. The V call is TRBV29-1, the J call TRBJ2-7, with 11 positions matching TRBD1. J lost 7 bases, V lost 6 bases, and 5 bases had no gene match. This CDR3 contains 12 residues. Germline CDR1 and CDR2: SQVTM and ANQGSEA.

The chain links TRBV5-1 to TRBJ1-1; 9 bases line up with TRBD1. Germline loops: CDR1 SGHRS, CDR2 YFSETQ. CDR3 length: 13 amino acids. With V trimmed by 3 bases and J by 7 bases, 4 bases remained unmatched. CDR3 sequence reads: CASSSDRGGEAFF. The CDR3, as DNA: TGCGCCAGCAGCTCGGACAGGGGAGGTGAAGCTTTCTTT.

The chain combines TRBV5-4 with TRBJ2-1; 8 bases are a match to TRBD2. V shed 4 bases and J 9 bases; nucleotides not matched to a gene: 12. The length of the CDR3 is 15 residues. Looked up from germline, CDR1 is SGHNT and CDR2 is YYREEE (reference sequence). The CDR3 region is CASSRGGGPSGEQFF. The CDR3 nucleotides read TGTGCCAGCAGCCGGGGGGGCGGACCGAGTGGTGAGCAGTTCTTC.

V gene TRBV25-1 combines with J gene TRBJ2-7; 10 positions agree with TRBD1. Germline CDR1 MGHDK, CDR2 SYGVNS. CDR3 size: 14 residues. Trimming took 4 bases from V and 1 from J; bases not matched to a gene: 1. The CDR3 DNA sequence: TGTGCCAGCAGTGCGGGACAGGGGTCCTACGAGCAGTACTTC. It translates to CASSAGQGSYEQYF.

The sample holds one count of this clone. The gene calls are TRBV4-2 and TRBJ2-1; D is unclear. The CDR3 loop spans 13 amino acids. V was trimmed by 3 bases and J by 8 bases, leaving 11 bases between them. Germline values: CDR1 LGHNA, CDR2 YNFKEQ. For the CDR3, the DNA is TGTGCCAGCAGCCAGGCTTTCATGGATGAGCAGTTCTTC. As protein: CASSQAFMDEQFF.

The chain combines TRBV2 with TRBJ1-3, with D maybe TRBD1 (5 bases). V was cut by 4 bases and J by 4 bases, with 8 bases left in between. CDR3 size: 13 residues. Germline lookup yields CDR1 SNHLY and CDR2 FYNNEI. The CDR3 nucleotides read TGTGCCAGCAGTGGGACACCAGGAAACACCATATATTTT. This gives the protein CASSGTPGNTIYF.

The chain is built from TRBV19 and TRBJ2-2; weak D call: TRBD2 (5 bases). Germline V gene lookup returns CDR1 LNHDA and CDR2 SQIVND (reference sequence). The CDR3 is made up of 13 amino acids. V lost 6 bases and J lost 5, with 10 bases in between. The CDR3 sequence is CASRVGVTGELFF. The CDR3 bases are TGTGCCAGTAGGGTCGGGGTGACCGGGGAGCTGTTTTTT.

The CDR3 sequence is CTRSQGTDTQYF. DNA of the CDR3: TGTACCCGTAGTCAGGGCACAGATACGCAGTATTTT. The rearrangement links TRBV30 to TRBJ2-3, with D hard to call. Germline loops: CDR1 GTSNPN, CDR2 SVGIG (reference sequence). The CDR3 loop spans 12 amino acids.